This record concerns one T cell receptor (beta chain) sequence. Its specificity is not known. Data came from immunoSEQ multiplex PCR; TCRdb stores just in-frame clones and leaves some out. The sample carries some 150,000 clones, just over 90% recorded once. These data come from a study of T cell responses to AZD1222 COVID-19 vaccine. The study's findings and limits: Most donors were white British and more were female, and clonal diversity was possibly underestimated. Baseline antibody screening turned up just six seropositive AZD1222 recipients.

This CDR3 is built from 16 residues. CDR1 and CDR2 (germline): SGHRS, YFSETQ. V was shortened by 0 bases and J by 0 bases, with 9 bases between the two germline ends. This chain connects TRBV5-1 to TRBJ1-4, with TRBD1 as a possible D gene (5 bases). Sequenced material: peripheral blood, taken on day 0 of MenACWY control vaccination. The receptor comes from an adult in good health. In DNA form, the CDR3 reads TGCGCCAGCAGCTTGGCGACAGAAGCAACTAATGAAAAACTGTTTTTT. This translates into CASSLATEATNEKLFF.